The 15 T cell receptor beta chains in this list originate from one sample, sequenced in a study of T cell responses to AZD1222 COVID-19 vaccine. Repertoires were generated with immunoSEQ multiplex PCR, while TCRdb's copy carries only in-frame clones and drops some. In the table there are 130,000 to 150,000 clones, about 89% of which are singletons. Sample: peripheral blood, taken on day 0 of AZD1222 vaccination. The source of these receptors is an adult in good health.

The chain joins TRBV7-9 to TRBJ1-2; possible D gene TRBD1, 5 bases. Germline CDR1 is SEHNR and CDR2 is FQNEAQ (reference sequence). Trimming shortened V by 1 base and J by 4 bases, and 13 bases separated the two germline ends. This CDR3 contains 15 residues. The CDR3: CASSLGPGIAYGYTF. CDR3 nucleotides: TGTGCCAGCAGCTTAGGACCAGGGATAGCCTATGGCTACACCTTC. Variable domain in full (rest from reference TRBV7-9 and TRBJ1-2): DTGVSQNPRHKITKRGQNVTFRCDPISEHNRLYWYRQTLGQGPEFLTYFQNEAQLEKSRLLSDRFSAERPKGSFSTLEIQRTEQGDSAMYLCASSLGPGIAYGYTFGSGTRLTVV.

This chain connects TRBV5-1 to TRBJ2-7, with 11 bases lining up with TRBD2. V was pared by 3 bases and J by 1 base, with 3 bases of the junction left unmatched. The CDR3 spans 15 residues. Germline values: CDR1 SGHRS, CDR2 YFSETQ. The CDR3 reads CASSSLAGGSYEQYF. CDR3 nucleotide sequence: TGCGCCAGCAGCTCGCTAGCGGGAGGATCCTACGAGCAGTACTTC.

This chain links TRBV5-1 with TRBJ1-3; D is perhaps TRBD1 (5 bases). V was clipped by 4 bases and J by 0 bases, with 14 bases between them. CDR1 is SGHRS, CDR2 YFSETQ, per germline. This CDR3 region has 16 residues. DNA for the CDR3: TGCGCCAGCAGCCGCCCCGGGGGGTCCTCTGGAAACACCATATATTTT. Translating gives CASSRPGGSSGNTIYF.

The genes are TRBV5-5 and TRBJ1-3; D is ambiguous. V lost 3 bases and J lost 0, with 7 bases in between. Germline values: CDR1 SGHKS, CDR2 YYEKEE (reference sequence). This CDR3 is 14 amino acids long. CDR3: CASSSAFSGNTIYF. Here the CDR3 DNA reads TGTGCCAGCAGCTCGGCCTTCTCTGGAAACACCATATATTTT. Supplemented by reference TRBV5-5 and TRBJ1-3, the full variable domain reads DAGVTQSPTHLIKTRGQQVTLRCSPISGHKSVSWYQQVLGQGPQFIFQYYEKEERGRGNFPDRFSARQFPNYSSELNVNALLLGDSALYLCASSSAFSGNTIYFGEGSWLTVV.

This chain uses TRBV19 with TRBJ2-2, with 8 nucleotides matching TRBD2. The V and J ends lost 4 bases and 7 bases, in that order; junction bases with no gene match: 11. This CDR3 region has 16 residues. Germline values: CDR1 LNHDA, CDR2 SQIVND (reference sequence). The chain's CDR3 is CASSTRGAGGIGELFF. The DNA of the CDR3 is TGTGCCAGTAGTACAAGGGGGGCGGGAGGTATCGGGGAGCTGTTTTTT.

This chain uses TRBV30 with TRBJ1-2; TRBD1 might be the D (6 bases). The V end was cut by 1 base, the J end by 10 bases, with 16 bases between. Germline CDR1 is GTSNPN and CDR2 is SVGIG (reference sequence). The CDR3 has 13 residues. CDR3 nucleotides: TGTGCCTGGAGTGAAACAGGGTTTAGCGTCTACACCTTC. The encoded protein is CAWSETGFSVYTF. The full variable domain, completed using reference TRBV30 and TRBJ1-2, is SQTIHQWPATLVQPVGSPLSLECTVEGTSNPNLYWYRQAAGRGLQLLFYSVGIGQISSEVPQNLSASRPQDRQFILSSKKLLLSDSGFYLCAWSETGFSVYTFGSGTRLTVV.

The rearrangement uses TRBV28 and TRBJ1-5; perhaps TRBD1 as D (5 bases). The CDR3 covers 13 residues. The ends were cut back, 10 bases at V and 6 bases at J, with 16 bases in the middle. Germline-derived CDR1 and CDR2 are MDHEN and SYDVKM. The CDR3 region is CATPGGDGQPQHF. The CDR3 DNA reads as TGTGCCACTCCCGGGGGGGATGGTCAGCCCCAGCATTTT. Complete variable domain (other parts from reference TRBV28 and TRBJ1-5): DVKVTQSSRYLVKRTGEKVFLECVQDMDHENMFWYRQDPGLGLRLIYFSYDVKMKEKGDIPEGYSVSREKKERFSLILESASTNQTSMYLCATPGGDGQPQHFGDGTRLSIL.

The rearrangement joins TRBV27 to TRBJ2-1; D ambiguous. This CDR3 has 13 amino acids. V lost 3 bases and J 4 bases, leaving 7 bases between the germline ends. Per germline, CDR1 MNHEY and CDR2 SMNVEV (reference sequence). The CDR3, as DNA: TGTGCCAGCAGTTTCGGCAGATACAATGAGCAGTTCTTC. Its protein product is CASSFGRYNEQFF.

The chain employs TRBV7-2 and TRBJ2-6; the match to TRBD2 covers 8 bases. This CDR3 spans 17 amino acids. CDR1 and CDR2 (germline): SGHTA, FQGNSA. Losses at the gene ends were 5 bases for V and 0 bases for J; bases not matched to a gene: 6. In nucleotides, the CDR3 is TGTGCCAGCAGCCGCCGTACTAGCGGCTCTGGGGCCAACGTCCTGACTTTC. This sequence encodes CASSRRTSGSGANVLTF.

The CDR3 here is CAWSKDYRRQRGDGYTF. The CDR3 DNA is TGTGCCTGGAGTAAGGATTACAGGAGGCAGAGAGGTGATGGCTACACCTTC. This chain links TRBV30 with TRBJ1-2; a weak D match, TRBD1 (5 bases). V gave up 2 bases and J gave up 6 bases, with 25 bases separating them. Germline values: CDR1 GTSNPN, CDR2 SVGIG (reference sequence). CDR3 size: 17 residues.

CDR3 in DNA: TGTGCCAGCAGTCCGGGACACCCGAACTATGGCTACACCTTC. Translation gives CASSPGHPNYGYTF. This chain joins TRBV6-5 and TRBJ1-2; possible D gene TRBD1, 6 bases. Trimming took 5 bases from V and 2 from J, leaving 12 bases between them. Germline CDR1 and CDR2: MNHEY and SVGAGI. The CDR3 is 14 amino acids.

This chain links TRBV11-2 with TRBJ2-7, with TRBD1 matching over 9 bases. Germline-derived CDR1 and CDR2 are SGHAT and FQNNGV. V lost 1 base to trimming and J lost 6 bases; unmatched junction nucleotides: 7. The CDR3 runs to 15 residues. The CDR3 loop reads CASSLGNRGRIEQYF. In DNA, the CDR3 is TGTGCCAGCAGCTTAGGAAACAGGGGGCGGATCGAGCAGTACTTC.

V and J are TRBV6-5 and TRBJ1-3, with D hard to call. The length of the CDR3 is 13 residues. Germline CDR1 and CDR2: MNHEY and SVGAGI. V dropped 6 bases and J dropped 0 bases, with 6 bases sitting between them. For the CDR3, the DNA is TGTGCCAGCAGACCTACCTCTGGAAACACCATATATTTT. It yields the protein CASRPTSGNTIYF.

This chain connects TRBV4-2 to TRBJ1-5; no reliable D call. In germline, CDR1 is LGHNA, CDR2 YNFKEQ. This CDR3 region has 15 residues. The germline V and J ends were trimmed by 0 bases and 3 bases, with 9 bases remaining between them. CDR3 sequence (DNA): TGTGCCAGCAGCCAAGATTCAGGAGACAATCAGCCCCAGCATTTT. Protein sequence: CASSQDSGDNQPQHF.

The CDR3 region has the DNA TGTGCCAGCAGCCAACGAGGGAGGGTTTCGGATGGCTACACCTTC. Its protein is CASSQRGRVSDGYTF. The V and J genes are TRBV14 and TRBJ1-2, with no clear D. Trimming removed 2 bases at V and 6 bases at J, with 16 bases between. Per germline, CDR1 SGHDN and CDR2 FVKESK. The CDR3 is 15 residues long.